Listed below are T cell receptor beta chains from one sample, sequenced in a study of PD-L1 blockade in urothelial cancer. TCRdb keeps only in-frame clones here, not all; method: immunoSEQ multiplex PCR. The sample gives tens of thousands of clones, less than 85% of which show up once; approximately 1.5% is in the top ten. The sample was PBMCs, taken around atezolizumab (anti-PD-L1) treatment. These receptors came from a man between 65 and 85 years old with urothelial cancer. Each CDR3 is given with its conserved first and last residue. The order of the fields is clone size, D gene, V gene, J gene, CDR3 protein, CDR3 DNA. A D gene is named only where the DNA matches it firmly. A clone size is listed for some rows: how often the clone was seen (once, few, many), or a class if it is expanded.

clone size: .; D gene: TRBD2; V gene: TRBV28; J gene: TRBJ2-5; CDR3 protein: CASSRAGVSQETQYF; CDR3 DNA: TGTGCCAGCAGTCGAGCGGGAGTAAGTCAAGAGACCCAGTACTTC
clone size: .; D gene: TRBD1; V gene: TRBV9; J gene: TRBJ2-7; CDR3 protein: CASSPNQGVQQYF; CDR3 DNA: TGTGCCAGCAGCCCCAACCAGGGGGTGCAGCAGTACTTC
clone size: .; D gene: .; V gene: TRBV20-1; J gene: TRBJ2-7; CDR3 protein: CSASSGYEQYF; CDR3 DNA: TGCAGTGCTTCCAGCGGCTACGAGCAGTACTTC
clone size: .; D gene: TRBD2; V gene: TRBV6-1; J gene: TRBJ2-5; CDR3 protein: CASSTSGRGETQYF; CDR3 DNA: TGTGCCAGCAGTACTAGCGGGAGAGGAGAGACCCAGTACTTC
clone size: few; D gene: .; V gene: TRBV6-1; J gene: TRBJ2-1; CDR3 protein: CASSEEEGVLYDNEQFF; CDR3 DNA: TGTGCCAGCAGTGAAGAGGAGGGAGTCTTATATGACAATGAGCAGTTCTTC
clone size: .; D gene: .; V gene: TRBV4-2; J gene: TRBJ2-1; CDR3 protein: CASSPSRYYNEQFF; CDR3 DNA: TGTGCCAGCAGCCCCTCCAGGTACTACAATGAGCAGTTCTTC
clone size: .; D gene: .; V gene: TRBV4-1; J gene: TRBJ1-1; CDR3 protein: CASSQGDTGKAEAFF; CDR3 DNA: TGCGCCAGCAGCCAAGGGGATACAGGGAAGGCTGAAGCTTTCTTT
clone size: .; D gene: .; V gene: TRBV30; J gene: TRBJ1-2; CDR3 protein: CAWSVLRSTNYGYTF; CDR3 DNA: TGTGCCTGGAGTGTACTAAGATCAACAAACTATGGCTACACCTTC
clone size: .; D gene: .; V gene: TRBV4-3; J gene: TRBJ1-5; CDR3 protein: CASSQGRWGDQPQHF; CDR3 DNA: TGCGCCAGCAGCCAAGGTCGATGGGGGGATCAGCCCCAGCATTTT
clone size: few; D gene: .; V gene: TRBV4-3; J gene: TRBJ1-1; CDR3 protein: CASSQDPGLNTEAFF; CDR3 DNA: TGCGCCAGCAGCCAAGATCCGGGTCTGAACACTGAAGCTTTCTTT
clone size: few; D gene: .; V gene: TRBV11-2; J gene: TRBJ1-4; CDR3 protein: CASSRDNEKLFF; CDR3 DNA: TGTGCCAGCAGTCGGGACAACGAAAAACTGTTTTTT
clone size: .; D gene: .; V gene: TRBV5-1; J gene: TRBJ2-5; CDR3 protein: CASSLGTGLETQYF; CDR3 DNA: TGCGCCAGCAGCTTGGGTACAGGTTTAGAGACCCAGTACTTC
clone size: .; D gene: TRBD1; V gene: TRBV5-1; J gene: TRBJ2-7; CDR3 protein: CASYGGATGEPYEQYF; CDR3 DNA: TGCGCCAGCTATGGAGGGGCGACAGGGGAACCCTACGAGCAGTACTTC
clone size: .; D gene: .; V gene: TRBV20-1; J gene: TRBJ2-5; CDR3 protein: CSAVAETQYF; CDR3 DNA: TGCAGTGCGGTAGCGGAGACCCAGTACTTC
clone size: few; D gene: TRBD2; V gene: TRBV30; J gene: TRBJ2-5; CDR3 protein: CAWGGGLDGETQYF; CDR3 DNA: TGTGCCTGGGGGGGAGGACTAGATGGGGAGACCCAGTACTTC
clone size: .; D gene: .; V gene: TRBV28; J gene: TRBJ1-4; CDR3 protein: CASSFDRWSEKLFF; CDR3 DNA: TGTGCCAGCAGTTTCGACAGGTGGAGCGAAAAACTGTTTTTT
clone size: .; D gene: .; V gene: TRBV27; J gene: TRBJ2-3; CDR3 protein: CATKTWALKDTQYF; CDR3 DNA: TGTGCCACTAAGACCTGGGCCCTTAAAGATACGCAGTATTTT
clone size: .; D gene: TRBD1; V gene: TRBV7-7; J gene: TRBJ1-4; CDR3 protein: CASSPGTGSNEKLFF; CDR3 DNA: TGTGCCAGCAGCCCAGGGACAGGGAGTAATGAAAAACTGTTTTTT
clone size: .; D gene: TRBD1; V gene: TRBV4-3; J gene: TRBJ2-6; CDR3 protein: CATASGTGVSGANVLTF; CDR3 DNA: TGCGCCACCGCTTCCGGGACAGGGGTATCTGGGGCCAACGTCCTGACTTTC
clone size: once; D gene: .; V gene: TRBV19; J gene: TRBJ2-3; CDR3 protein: CASSILQGNRDTQYF; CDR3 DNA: TGTGCCAGTAGTATCCTGCAGGGTAATCGGGATACGCAGTATTTT
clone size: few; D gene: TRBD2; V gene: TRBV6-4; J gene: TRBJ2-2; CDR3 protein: CASSEREHGELFF; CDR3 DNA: TGTGCCAGCAGTGAGCGGGAGCACGGGGAGCTGTTTTTT
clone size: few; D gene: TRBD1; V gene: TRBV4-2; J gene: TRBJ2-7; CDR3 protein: CASSLDRGGEQYF; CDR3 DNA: TGTGCCAGCAGCTTGGACAGGGGGGGCGAGCAGTACTTC
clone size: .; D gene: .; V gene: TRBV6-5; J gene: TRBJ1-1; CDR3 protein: CASSLQTGNTEAFF; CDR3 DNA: TGTGCCAGCAGTTTACAAACAGGTAACACTGAAGCTTTCTTT
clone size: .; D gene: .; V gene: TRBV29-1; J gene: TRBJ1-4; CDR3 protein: CSVLGETNEKLFF; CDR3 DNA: TGCAGCGTTTTAGGAGAGACTAATGAAAAACTGTTTTTT
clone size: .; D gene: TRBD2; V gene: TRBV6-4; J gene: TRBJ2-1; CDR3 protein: CASSSRGLAGVNEQFF; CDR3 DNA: TGTGCCAGCAGTTCCCGCGGACTAGCGGGAGTCAATGAGCAGTTCTTC
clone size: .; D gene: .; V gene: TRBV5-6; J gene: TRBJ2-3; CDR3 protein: CASSPGVRTGDADTQYF; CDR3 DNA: TGTGCCAGCAGCCCCGGAGTCCGAACGGGAGACGCAGATACGCAGTATTTT
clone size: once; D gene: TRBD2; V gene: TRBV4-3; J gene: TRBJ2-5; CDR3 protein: CASSPNRAGEETQYF; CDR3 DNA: TGCGCCAGCAGCCCCAACCGAGCGGGAGAAGAGACCCAGTACTTC
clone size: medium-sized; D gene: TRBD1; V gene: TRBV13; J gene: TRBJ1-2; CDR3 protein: CASSLGTGGYGYTF; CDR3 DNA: TGTGCCAGCAGCTTAGGGACAGGGGGATATGGCTACACCTTC
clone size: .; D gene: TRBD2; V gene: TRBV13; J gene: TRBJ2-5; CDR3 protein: CASSLQGGRVGETQYF; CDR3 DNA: TGTGCCAGCAGCTTACAAGGCGGGAGGGTCGGAGAGACCCAGTACTTC
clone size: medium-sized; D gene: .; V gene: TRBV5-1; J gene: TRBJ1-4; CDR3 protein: CASTVGARAGEKLFF; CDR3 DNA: TGCGCCAGCACCGTGGGGGCTAGGGCAGGCGAAAAACTGTTTTTT